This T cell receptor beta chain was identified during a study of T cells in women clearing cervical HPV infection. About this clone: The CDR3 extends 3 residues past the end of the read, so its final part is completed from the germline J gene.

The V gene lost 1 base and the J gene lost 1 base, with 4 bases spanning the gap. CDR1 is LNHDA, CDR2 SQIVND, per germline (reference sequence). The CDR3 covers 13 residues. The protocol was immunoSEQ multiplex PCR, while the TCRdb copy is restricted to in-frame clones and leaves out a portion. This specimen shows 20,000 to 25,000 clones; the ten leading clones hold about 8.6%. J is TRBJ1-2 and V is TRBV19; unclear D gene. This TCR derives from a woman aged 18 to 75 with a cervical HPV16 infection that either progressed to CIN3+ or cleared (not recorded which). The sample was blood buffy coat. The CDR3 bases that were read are TGTGCCAGTAGTATAGTTTATAACTATGGC. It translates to CASSIVYNYG. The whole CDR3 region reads CASSIVYNYGYTF.